The clone carrying this T cell receptor (beta chain) was observed at least ten times. Deletions cut 7 bases from V and 0 bases from J, with 14 bases between. This CDR3 is 14 amino acids long. Germline values: CDR1 SGHRS, CDR2 YFSETQ. This record comes from a study of blood T cell repertoires in COVID-19. Repertoires were generated with immunoSEQ multiplex PCR, while TCRdb's copy carries only in-frame clones and drops some. The sample shows about 240,000 clones, roughly four fifths of them seen only once. The chain carries TRBV5-1 and TRBJ2-7; D is perhaps TRBD2 (6 bases). The sequencing sample was made of peripheral blood. The clonotype originates from a woman aged 55-70 years with active or convalescent COVID-19. CDR3 DNA sequence: TGCGCCAGCTCCCGGGGGATCAGCTCCTACGAGCAGTACTTC. This encodes CASSRGISSYEQYF.